This TCR beta chain originates from a study of blood T cells in healthy people across ages (dated by TCRdb to about 2015). Describing the broader study: In model experiments, template switching captured roughly one uniquely barcoded TCR beta cDNA molecule for every two T cells. For two donors (one aged 18 to 29 and one aged 80 or older), the study analyzed two additional independent replicas of 1 million unique cDNA reads from the same blood draw. The donors were divided into four age groups: young (average approximately 17 years), middle-aged (around 37), aged (roughly 66) and long-lived (about 80). Age-related changes in TCR beta repertoire diversity were measured in the study by deep sequencing normalized with unique cDNA molecular identifiers. The paper's findings and limits, for the study overall: Observed TCR beta diversity per million T cells fell roughly linearly with age, and a significant reduction was already apparent by age around 40. Compared with the aged group, the long-lived group had more naive CD4+ T cells, fewer expanded clones and increased TCR diversity, suggesting age selection. Estimates of total diversity based on one million sequenced T cells were considered lower bounds and underestimates. Because the CMV infection status of the donors was unknown, age-related changes in expanded clonotypes may potentially have been confounded. There was a strong correlation between observed TCR beta diversity and the percentage of naive T cells measured by flow cytometry. Since profiling was done on bulk unsorted PBMCs, naive and antigen-experienced compartments could not be conclusively compared.

Concerning this clonotype itself: No cognate antigen has been identified for it. Germline is not matched at one junction end, which may reflect a read error.

Via the germline V gene, CDR1 is MGHRA and CDR2 YSYEKL. From the cysteine through the phenylalanine, the CDR3 covers 15 amino acids. Solely the CDR3 DNA is kept, with 45 bases framed from the first base. The library came from 5' RACE. Instrument on record: Illumina HiSeq 2500. A second PCR of roughly 7 to 12 cycles was run with a J-beta primer mix and a sample-barcoded 5' primer. A template-switch 5' adaptor carrying 12 random nucleotides introduced a unique molecular identifier onto each TCR beta cDNA molecule. Each sample yielded at least 2.5 million CDR3-containing paired-end reads. All of the RNA was converted into first-strand cDNA using the Mint cDNA synthesis kit, with a TRBC-specific oligonucleotide serving as the primer. Following uracil-DNA glycosylase treatment, a first 18-cycle PCR with universal primers M1SS and BC2_uni_R was performed on all cDNA. In the original analysis: For normalization, 1 million high-quality reads, each with a distinct molecular identifier, were randomly selected from each sample. Reads with shared molecular identifiers were discarded instead of being binned into consensus sequences. MiTCR, set to a Q25 quality threshold and the strictest error-elimination algorithm, was used for CDR3 identification, clonotype clustering and error correction. A nonparametric unseen species model using Euler transformation provided a lower-bound estimate of total TCR beta diversity. TCRdb trimmed public reads at Q25 via fastp, called clones via MiXCR and kept in-frame beta chains. Identical CDR3 protein sequences are pooled into one entry, listed with their most common genes and DNA. TCRdb, rather than the study authors, made the V and J calls. For this sample there are more than 900,000 distinct CDR3 sequences; under 30% appear just once. Together, the top ten hold about 0.69% of the sample.

The roughly 39 donors, aged roughly 6 to 95 years, were systemically healthy Caucasian individuals from Russia. About 9.1 milliliters of peripheral blood were collected from each donor into EDTA-treated Vacutainer tubes. Ficoll-Paque density-gradient centrifugation was used to isolate PBMCs, with at least 7 million obtained per sample. Total RNA, at least 6 micrograms per sample, was extracted from PBMCs with Trizol reagent. For every donor, an aliquot of PBMCs went through flow cytometry to measure the percentages of naive CD45RAhigh/CD27high T cells. Another study also made use of these data, one on T cells of mothers and their children. Per that second paper: Nine systemically healthy Caucasian individuals, comprising three mothers and their six children, were included as donors. cDNA synthesis used all of the extracted RNA, with 1.5 ug of RNA in each 15 ul reaction. In the second PCR, sample barcodes and 2-4 random nucleotides were introduced via the M1S primer. Over 8 million TCR beta CDR3 reads came from each mother, compared with approximately 2.8 million reads from each child. Thymic selection shapes the output of TCR recombination in a similar way in related and unrelated pairs, and inherited differences have a minor effect. Related mother-child pairs always showed normalized repertoire overlap that was slightly higher than in unrelated mother-child pairs, though the difference was never significant. No persistent microchimeric T cell clones were found, with a detection sensitivity of 80 to 100 clones per million clonotypes. The study used deep NGS to compare TCR beta repertoires of mothers and children, seeking features distinguishing related mother-child pairs from unrelated individuals. Mothers averaged roughly 40 +/- 4 years of age and children averaged around 10 +/- 4 years. After adapters were ligated using NEBNext reagents, the libraries underwent 100+100 nt paired-end sequencing on an Illumina HiSeq 2000. To avoid cross-contamination, the mother libraries and the child libraries were prepared a month apart and sequenced in separate runs. Between about 500,000 and 2,300,000 distinct TCR beta clonotypes were identified per donor. Naive TCR beta clonotypes were estimated from low-frequency clonotypes matched to each donor's FACS-determined naive share, without sorting.

The sample was blood. The source of this sequence is a girl aged 2-10 years in good health. This receptor chain uses TRBV4-1 and TRBJ2-7; possibly the D gene is TRBD1, per 5 matching bases. The nucleotide sequence reads as follows: TGCGCCAGCAGCCAAGCCCCAGGGCGGTTCTACAAGCAGTACTTC. This gives the protein CASSQAPGRFYKQYF.